Following are 22 T cell receptor beta chains from one sample sequenced in a study of shared clonotypes between healthy human individuals. Naive-designated CD8 cells lacked CD45RO, were positively enriched for CCR7, and omitted terminally differentiated effector memory CD45RA+ cells. Profiling relied on immunoSEQ multiplex PCR, and the TCRdb table lists in-frame clones only, not all of them. The repertoire holds about 820,000 clones, with 80% to 95% as singletons. Sequencing used naive CD8+ T cells sorted from blood. The receptors here all came from a man aged 25 to 45 in good health.

CDR3 sequence: CASSHPHSTGLSSYNEQFF. CDR3 in DNA: TGTGCCAGCAGTCACCCCCACTCGACAGGGCTGAGCTCCTACAATGAGCAGTTCTTC. The chain is built from TRBV7-9 and TRBJ2-1, with TRBD1 matching 7 bases. This CDR3 is built from 19 residues. Germline CDR1 and CDR2: SEHNR and FQNEAQ (reference sequence). The V and J ends lost 6 bases and 0 bases, in that order; junction bases with no gene match: 17.

The chain uses TRBV5-1 and TRBJ1-2; 9 bases map to TRBD1. In germline, CDR1 is SGHRS, CDR2 YFSETQ. The V gene end was trimmed by 0 bases and the J gene end by 4 bases; junction bases not matched to a gene: 1. The CDR3 length is 14 residues. Here the CDR3 DNA reads TGCGCCAGCAGCTTGGGGGACAGGGCCTATGGCTACACCTTC. It is translated as CASSLGDRAYGYTF.

The V and J genes are TRBV4-1 and TRBJ2-3; 7 positions agree with TRBD1. Germline CDR1 MGHRA, CDR2 YSYEKL. V lost 10 bases and J lost 5; bases outside the gene matches: 15. The CDR3 loop spans 15 amino acids. The CDR3 nucleotides are TGCGCCACTGACCCAGGTCAGGGGGTAGGAGATACGCAGTATTTT. The encoded protein is CATDPGQGVGDTQYF.

This clone was detected only once. The V call is TRBV16, the J call TRBJ1-4; D not certain. In germline, CDR1 is KGHSY, CDR2 FQNENV. V was cut by 4 bases and J by 5 bases, with 14 bases left in between. The CDR3 is 15 residues long. The CDR3 loop reads CASSPRTAYNEKLFF. The CDR3, as DNA: TGTGCCAGCAGCCCCCGGACGGCATACAATGAAAAACTGTTTTTT.

The chain links TRBV30 to TRBJ2-5, with a weak D call TRBD2 (6 bases). The V gene lost 2 bases and the J gene lost 1 base, with 11 bases spanning the gap. The CDR3 consists of 14 residues. The germline V gene has CDR1 GTSNPN and CDR2 SVGIG (reference sequence). The CDR3 reads CAWSMVGGQETQYF. The DNA of the CDR3 is TGTGCCTGGAGTATGGTGGGAGGCCAAGAGACCCAGTACTTC.

The J gene is TRBJ2-1, the V gene TRBV19, with D possibly TRBD2 on 5 matching bases. The V and J ends lost 10 bases and 2 bases respectively, with 12 bases between them. This CDR3 is 13 amino acids long. Germline CDR1 is LNHDA and CDR2 is SQIVND (reference sequence). CDR3 coding DNA: TGTGCCACCTCCCGGGAAGCCTACAATGAGCAGTTCTTC. Translated: CATSREAYNEQFF.

The chain recombines TRBV7-9 with TRBJ2-7; D possibly uses TRBD1 or TRBD2 (5 bases each). V lost 7 bases to trimming and J lost 0 bases, with 16 bases between them. From germline, CDR1 is SEHNR and CDR2 FQNEAQ (reference sequence). The CDR3 extends over 15 amino acids. The CDR3 here is CASTTDSGISYEQYF. The CDR3 DNA reads TGTGCCAGCACCACTGACAGCGGAATCTCCTACGAGCAGTACTTC.

The V and J genes are TRBV7-2 and TRBJ2-1; 10 bases align to TRBD2. The CDR3 spans 12 residues. The trim removed 7 bases at V and 9 bases at J, leaving 3 bases unmatched. Germline loops: CDR1 SGHTA, CDR2 FQGNSA. The CDR3 DNA follows: TGTGCCAGCACCTCTAGCGGGAGTGAGCAGTTCTTC. It codes for CASTSSGSEQFF.

The rearrangement links TRBV6-4 to TRBJ2-3; 13 bases are shared with TRBD2. The CDR3 runs to 16 residues. J was trimmed by 6 bases and V by 1 base; bases with no gene match: 4. The germline gives CDR1 MRHNA, CDR2 SNTAGT. CDR3 coding DNA: TGTGCCAGCAGTGACTGGGGGACTAGCGGGAAGGATACGCAGTATTTT. It specifies CASSDWGTSGKDTQYF.

The chain combines TRBV9 with TRBJ2-7, with D unresolved. Trimming cost V 1 base and J 0 bases, with 11 bases left between them. CDR1 is SGDLS and CDR2 is YYNGEE in the germline V gene. CDR3 size: 15 residues. The CDR3 protein is CASSVSALSSYEQYF. Written as DNA, the CDR3 is TGTGCCAGCAGCGTAAGCGCTTTGAGCTCCTACGAGCAGTACTTC.

This clone was recorded once. This chain joins TRBV28 and TRBJ1-1; D unresolved. V was shortened by 5 bases and J by 1 base, with 5 bases between the two germline ends. The CDR3 length is 12 residues. CDR1 is MDHEN, CDR2 SYDVKM, per germline. CDR3 region: CASSEGNTEAFF. CDR3 bases: TGTGCCAGCAGTGAGGGGAACACTGAAGCTTTCTTT.

The V gene is TRBV27, the J gene TRBJ1-1; 7 positions match TRBD1. Trimming cost V 8 bases and J 3 bases; bases outside gene matches: 15. The CDR3 has 16 amino acids. Germline CDR1 is MNHEY and CDR2 is SMNVEV (reference sequence). The CDR3 loop reads CASGRPWDSVDTEAFF. The CDR3 DNA follows: TGTGCCAGCGGCCGACCCTGGGACAGTGTCGACACTGAAGCTTTCTTT.

The rearrangement joins TRBV27 to TRBJ2-3; 7 nucleotides agree with TRBD2. This CDR3 spans 15 amino acids. Per germline, CDR1 MNHEY and CDR2 SMNVEV (reference sequence). V was clipped by 3 bases and J by 3 bases; unmatched bases: 6. CDR3 amino acids: CASSLASGGTDTQYF. CDR3 bases: TGTGCCAGCAGTTTGGCTAGCGGAGGAACAGATACGCAGTATTTT.

The rearrangement links TRBV4-3 to TRBJ2-3; D is possibly TRBD1 or TRBD2 (5 bases each). The CDR3 runs 16 residues. V was pared by 0 bases and J by 6 bases, with 16 bases between. CDR1 LGHNA and CDR2 YSLEER come from the germline V gene. The DNA of the CDR3 is TGCGCCAGCAGCCAAGACGGGGCCCCCGCATGGGATACGCAGTATTTT. It codes for CASSQDGAPAWDTQYF.

The chain carries TRBV9 and TRBJ2-3; 10 nucleotides agree with TRBD2. The CDR3 spans 16 residues. Trimming at V came to 4 bases and at J to 5 bases, leaving 10 bases not matched to a gene. Germline V gene lookup returns CDR1 SGDLS and CDR2 YYNGEE. The CDR3 sequence: CASSPASGSPGDTQYF. In DNA, the CDR3 is TGTGCCAGCAGCCCCGCTAGCGGGAGTCCGGGAGATACGCAGTATTTT.

The V call is TRBV11-2, the J call TRBJ2-3; a possible D gene is TRBD2 (5 bases). Trimming shortened V by 1 base and J by 3 bases, and 11 bases separated the two germline ends. Looked up from germline, CDR1 is SGHAT and CDR2 is FQNNGV. The CDR3 length is 15 residues. The CDR3 spells CASSLGDSGTDTQYF. The CDR3 DNA is TGTGCCAGCAGCTTAGGGGATTCGGGGACAGATACGCAGTATTTT.

This rearrangement joins TRBV6-5 to TRBJ1-4; no reliable D call. Between the trimmed V and J ends, which lost 1 base and 5 bases, there was a span of 8 bases. This CDR3 is 14 amino acids long. The germline V gene encodes CDR1 MNHEY and CDR2 SVGAGI. In nucleotides, the CDR3 is TGTGCCAGCAGTTACTACTCGGGAAATGAAAAACTGTTTTTT. Amino acid sequence: CASSYYSGNEKLFF.

The chain employs TRBV29-1 and TRBJ1-2, with a possible D match to TRBD1 (5 bases). This CDR3 has 16 amino acids. V lost 0 bases and J lost 1, with 15 bases in between. Germline CDR1 reads SQVTM; CDR2 reads ANQGSEA. The CDR3 nucleotides are TGCAGCGTTGAAGATTGGCAGGACAACATTAACTATGGCTACACCTTC. Its translation is CSVEDWQDNINYGYTF.

The genes are TRBV1 and TRBJ2-3; the table's D call, TRBD2, has no DNA check behind it. TRBV1 is assigned pseudogene status. This CDR3 region has 14 residues. The chain's CDR3 is CTSSQAPCTDTQYF. In nucleotides, the CDR3 is TGCACCAGCAGCCAAGCCCCCTGCACAGATACGCAGTATTTT.

Concerning this clone itself: Other DNA sequences in this sample translate to the same CDR3. This chain joins TRBV28 and TRBJ1-1; no firm D call. Germline V CDR1 and CDR2: MDHEN, SYDVKM. CDR3 length: 13 amino acids. V shed 3 bases and J shed 1 base, with 6 bases lying between them. As DNA, the CDR3 is TGTGCCAGCAGTTTGGCGGGGAACACTGAAGCTTTCTTT. Amino acid sequence: CASSLAGNTEAFF.

The chain recombines TRBV28 with TRBJ2-7; TRBD2 agrees at 11 bases. The junction had 9 bases not matched to a gene; V was cut back by 3 bases and J by 5 bases. The CDR3 is made up of 16 amino acids. Germline V lookup: CDR1 MDHEN, CDR2 SYDVKM. The CDR3: CASSFFTSGRTHEQYF. The DNA for the CDR3 is TGTGCCAGCAGTTTCTTTACTAGCGGGAGAACGCACGAGCAGTACTTC.

V usage is TRBV15 and J usage is TRBJ1-4; TRBD1 is a possible D gene (6 bases). The CDR3 is 16 amino acids. Trimming stripped 0 bases from V and 7 bases from J, with 15 bases between. Germline V CDR1 and CDR2: LNHNV, YYDKDF (reference sequence). The DNA for the CDR3 is TGTGCCACCAGCAGAGATAGAAACAGGGCTAGTGAAAAACTGTTTTTT. Protein product: CATSRDRNRASEKLFF.